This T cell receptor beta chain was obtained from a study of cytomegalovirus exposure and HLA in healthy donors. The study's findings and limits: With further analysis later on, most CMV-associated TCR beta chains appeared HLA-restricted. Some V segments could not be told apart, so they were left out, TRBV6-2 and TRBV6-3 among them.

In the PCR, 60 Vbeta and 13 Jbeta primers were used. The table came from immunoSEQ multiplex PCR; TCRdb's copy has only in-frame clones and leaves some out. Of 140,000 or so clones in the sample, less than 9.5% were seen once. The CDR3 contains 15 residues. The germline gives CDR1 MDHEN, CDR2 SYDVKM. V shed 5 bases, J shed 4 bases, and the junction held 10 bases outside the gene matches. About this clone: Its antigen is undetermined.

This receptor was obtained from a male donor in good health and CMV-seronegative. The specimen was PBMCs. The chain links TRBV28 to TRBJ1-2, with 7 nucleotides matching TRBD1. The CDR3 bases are TGTGCCAGCAGTACCCCTAAACAGGGGATCTATGGCTACACCTTC. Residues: CASSTPKQGIYGYTF.